Each of the 32 T cell receptor beta chains below was sequenced from the same sample in a study of CD8+ T cells in alopecia areata. Described treatment: oral pan-JAK inhibitor, 5-10 mg twice daily. RNA extraction and reverse transcription yielded cDNA as sequencing template. Here immunoSEQ multiplex PCR was the method, and the copy in TCRdb shows in-frame clones only, minus some. The table shows some 170,000 clones, with approximately 52% occurring only once. Sequenced here: CD4+ T cells sorted from blood, sampled at approximately week 56, from a patient treated with tofacitinib. These TCRs come from a human donor with alopecia areata.

This clone was counted only a few times. This chain joins TRBV5-1 and TRBJ2-7; 10 bases map to TRBD1. CDR3 size: 15 residues. Per the germline V gene, CDR1 is SGHRS and CDR2 is YFSETQ. J lost 1 base, V lost 3 bases, and 4 bases had no gene match. CDR3 nucleotide sequence: TGCGCCAGCAGCTCGGGACAGGGGACATCCTACGAGCAGTACTTC. Translation: CASSSGQGTSYEQYF.

This clone was observed a few times. This sequence joins TRBV10-3 and TRBJ1-2; D call uncertain. Germline V CDR1 and CDR2: ENHRY, SYGVKD. Between the trimmed V and J ends, which lost 0 bases and 4 bases, there was a span of 9 bases. The CDR3 sequence is 14 residues long. The CDR3 spells CAISESGGLYGYTF. Written as DNA, the CDR3 is TGTGCCATCAGTGAGTCGGGCGGACTCTATGGCTACACCTTC.

This chain connects TRBV29-1 to TRBJ1-1; 8 nucleotides agree with TRBD1. Germline values: CDR1 SQVTM, CDR2 ANQGSEA. V lost 4 bases and J lost 1; bases outside the gene matches: 11. This CDR3 comprises 16 residues. The CDR3: CSVGGGQGMTNTEAFF. Written as DNA, the CDR3 is TGCAGCGTTGGGGGTGGACAGGGTATGACGAACACTGAAGCTTTCTTT.

V gene TRBV5-1 combines with J gene TRBJ1-1; D remains ambiguous. CDR3 length equals 13 residues. The germline gives CDR1 SGHRS, CDR2 YFSETQ. V was clipped by 4 bases and J by 4 bases, with 11 bases between them. This CDR3 reads CASSRIEGTEAFF. The DNA of the CDR3 is TGCGCCAGCAGCAGGATCGAGGGCACTGAAGCTTTCTTT.

This clone was detected a few times. The V call is TRBV7-9, the J call TRBJ2-7; TRBD1 aligns across 8 bases. Looked up from germline, CDR1 is SEHNR and CDR2 is FQNEAQ (reference sequence). Trimming took 3 bases from V and 5 from J; bases not matched to a gene: 15. This CDR3 has 17 amino acids. The CDR3 sequence: CASSFNLRTGTIDEQYF. The CDR3 coding sequence is TGTGCCAGCAGCTTTAACCTCCGGACAGGGACGATCGACGAGCAGTACTTC.

V usage is TRBV29-1 and J usage is TRBJ2-5; perhaps TRBD2 as D (7 bases). CDR3 length: 14 amino acids. The V end lost 5 bases, the J end lost 4 bases, and 17 bases lay between the germline ends. Germline V gene sequence: CDR1 SQVTM, CDR2 ANQGSEA. CDR3 sequence (DNA): TGCAGCGTTTACCTGGGGGGGCCACGAGAGACCCAGTACTTC. It yields the protein CSVYLGGPRETQYF.

The chain uses TRBV30 and TRBJ1-2; 7 bases agree with TRBD1. CDR3 length: 12 amino acids. J lost 8 bases, V lost 2 bases, and 5 bases had no gene match. In germline, CDR1 is GTSNPN, CDR2 SVGIG (reference sequence). CDR3 DNA: TGTGCCTGGAGTTTACAGACAGGGGGCTACACCTTC. This codes for CAWSLQTGGYTF.

The table lists this clone with a few counts. The V gene is TRBV11-2, the J gene TRBJ2-7; 13 bases map to TRBD2. The germline gives CDR1 SGHAT, CDR2 FQNNGV. The V segment lost 3 bases and the J segment 6 bases; nucleotides outside the gene matches: 2. This CDR3 contains 14 residues. The CDR3 sequence is CASSFGLAGAEQYF. The CDR3 coding sequence is TGTGCCAGCAGCTTCGGACTAGCGGGAGCCGAGCAGTACTTC.

As DNA, the CDR3 is TGCGCCAGCAGCCACGGAGGAATTGCGCCCCTCCACTTT. Residues: CASSHGGIAPLHF. The rearrangement uses TRBV4-1 and TRBJ1-6, with unresolved D. This CDR3 spans 13 amino acids. Trimming took off 3 bases at V and 13 bases at J, with 13 bases between the two ends. The germline V gene encodes CDR1 MGHRA and CDR2 YSYEKL.

This clone was seen a few times. CDR3 amino acids: CASSIRPDGTGELFF. The CDR3 bases are TGTGCCAGTAGTATACGTCCTGACGGCACCGGGGAGCTGTTTTTT. V usage is TRBV19 and J usage is TRBJ2-2, with D unclear. The germline V and J ends were trimmed by 2 bases and 4 bases, with 11 bases remaining between them. Germline CDR1 reads LNHDA; CDR2 reads SQIVND (reference sequence). This CDR3 is built from 15 residues.

This rearrangement joins TRBV4-1 to TRBJ2-3; D perhaps matches TRBD2 (5 bases). The CDR3 extends over 16 amino acids. Per the germline V gene, CDR1 is MGHRA and CDR2 is YSYEKL. Trimming removed 0 bases at V and 0 bases at J, with 10 bases between. The CDR3 is CASSQDSRDSTDTQYF. The CDR3 bases are TGCGCCAGCAGCCAAGATTCCCGGGATAGCACAGATACGCAGTATTTT.

This clone was detected only a few times. CDR3 region: CASSRTDPNTGELFF. As DNA, the CDR3 is TGCGCCAGCAGTCGGACGGACCCGAACACCGGGGAGCTGTTTTTT. V usage is TRBV10-2 and J usage is TRBJ2-2; D gene ambiguous. This CDR3 has 15 residues. Germline values: CDR1 WSHSY, CDR2 SAAADI. The V end was cut by 5 bases, the J end by 0 bases, with 10 bases between.

The table lists this clone with a few counts. The gene calls are TRBV7-2 and TRBJ2-2; D is ambiguous. Germline CDR1 SGHTA, CDR2 FQGNSA. Between the trimmed V and J ends, which lost 7 bases and 7 bases, there was a span of 22 bases. The CDR3 sequence is 16 residues long. CDR3 nucleotide sequence: TGTGCCAGCATCCCGACTGCCCGGGTCGTTGGCGGGGAGCTGTTTTTT. It translates to CASIPTARVVGGELFF.

This clone was counted between two and nine times. Other DNA sequences of this sample code for an identical CDR3. The V gene is TRBV29-1, the J gene TRBJ1-2, with 10 bases identical to TRBD1. The CDR3 consists of 13 residues. After removal of 1 base from V and 8 bases from J, the junction contained 4 bases not matched to a gene. Germline V lookup: CDR1 SQVTM, CDR2 ANQGSEA. This CDR3 reads CSVEGGTGDGYTF. DNA of the CDR3: TGCAGCGTTGAAGGGGGGACAGGGGACGGCTACACCTTC. Using reference TRBV29-1 and TRBJ1-2 for the parts outside the CDR3, the full variable domain is SAVISQKPSRDICQRGTSLTIQCQVDSQVTMMFWYRQQPGQSLTLIATANQGSEATYESGFVIDKFPISRPNLTFSTLTVSNMSPEDSSIYLCSVEGGTGDGYTFGSGTRLTVV.

This clone occurred a few times. In DNA form, the CDR3 reads TGCGCCAGCACCTTAGGGGGACAGGGAGTTGGGGATACGCAGTATTTT. Translation gives CASTLGGQGVGDTQYF. V usage is TRBV5-1 and J usage is TRBJ2-3, with TRBD1 identical over 9 bases. J gave up 6 bases and V 6 bases, and 14 bases lay outside the gene matches. Germline-derived CDR1 and CDR2 are SGHRS and YFSETQ. The CDR3 covers 16 residues.

The chain carries TRBV27 and TRBJ2-3, with D hard to call. The V end lost 5 bases, the J end lost 10 bases, and 13 bases lay between the germline ends. This CDR3 region has 12 residues. The germline gives CDR1 MNHEY, CDR2 SMNVEV (reference sequence). CDR3 in DNA: TGTGCCAGCAGTAACGATGTCGGTGCGCAGTATTTT. Translating gives CASSNDVGAQYF.

The J gene is TRBJ1-1, the V gene TRBV30; D ambiguous. The CDR3 runs to 14 residues. CDR1 GTSNPN and CDR2 SVGIG come from the germline V gene (reference sequence). V lost 0 bases and J lost 6, with 14 bases in between. The CDR3 sequence: CAWSVRAFSPEAFF. CDR3 in DNA: TGTGCCTGGAGTGTACGGGCCTTCTCCCCTGAAGCTTTCTTT.

CDR3 bases: TGCGCCAGCAGCCCTATGACAGATACCTACGAGCAGTACTTC. Protein sequence: CASSPMTDTYEQYF. J is TRBJ2-7 and V is TRBV5-1; weak D call: TRBD1 (5 bases). The V gene's germline CDR1 is SGHRS and CDR2 YFSETQ. This CDR3 comprises 14 residues. Trimming cost V 4 bases and J 2 bases, with 13 bases left between them. Full variable domain (missing parts from reference TRBV5-1 and TRBJ2-7): KAGVTQTPRYLIKTRGQQVTLSCSPISGHRSVSWYQQTPGQGLQFLFEYFSETQRNKGNFPGRFSGRQFSNSRSEMNVSTLELGDSALYLCASSPMTDTYEQYFGPGTRLTVT.

On this clone itself: Additional DNA sequences in this sample encode the identical CDR3. The V call is TRBV15, the J call TRBJ2-7, with D maybe TRBD1 (5 bases). V was pared by 0 bases and J by 4 bases, with 7 bases between. In germline, CDR1 is LNHNV, CDR2 YYDKDF (reference sequence). The CDR3 totals 13 residues. This CDR3 is CATSRDRGYEQYF. The CDR3 DNA reads TGTGCCACCAGCAGAGATAGGGGTTACGAGCAGTACTTC.

The V and J genes are TRBV29-1 and TRBJ2-7; D gene unclear. Germline CDR1 SQVTM, CDR2 ANQGSEA. The CDR3 consists of 13 residues. V was shortened by 4 bases and J by 8 bases, with 18 bases between the two germline ends. CDR3 sequence: CSVVGQAQSQQYF. CDR3 sequence (DNA): TGCAGCGTTGTAGGTCAGGCCCAATCCCAGCAGTACTTC.

This chain joins TRBV29-1 and TRBJ1-1; 7 bases match TRBD1. CDR1 is SQVTM, CDR2 ANQGSEA, per germline. The CDR3 has 13 amino acids. Trimming cost V 6 bases and J 5 bases; bases outside gene matches: 9. CDR3 sequence reads: CSVGAKQGTEAFF. As DNA, the CDR3 is TGCAGCGTAGGAGCCAAACAGGGGACTGAAGCTTTCTTT.

Concerning this clone itself: In the same sample, other DNA sequences code for this CDR3. The rearrangement uses TRBV5-1 and TRBJ1-2; TRBD1 might be the D (5 bases). The CDR3 has 13 amino acids. The germline V and J ends were trimmed by 0 bases and 2 bases, with 5 bases remaining between them. Looked up from germline, CDR1 is SGHRS and CDR2 is YFSETQ. CDR3 in DNA: TGCGCCAGCAGCTTGGAGGGGAACTATGGCTACACCTTC. Translation: CASSLEGNYGYTF.

This clone has a handful of counts. This chain links TRBV2 with TRBJ1-1; no clear D gene. Trimming shortened V by 6 bases and J by 4 bases, and 12 bases separated the two germline ends. Per the germline V gene, CDR1 is SNHLY and CDR2 is FYNNEI. There are 13 residues in the CDR3. The CDR3 loop reads CASRNTLGTEAFF. The CDR3 DNA reads as TGTGCCAGCAGGAACACCCTTGGCACTGAAGCTTTCTTT.

The V and J genes are TRBV5-1 and TRBJ2-3; 7 bases match TRBD2. Germline V lookup: CDR1 SGHRS, CDR2 YFSETQ. The CDR3 length is 14 residues. V lost 2 bases and J lost 2; bases outside the gene matches: 2. The CDR3 bases are TGCGCCAGCAGCTTCAGCGGGGACACAGATACGCAGTATTTT. As protein: CASSFSGDTDTQYF.

V and J are TRBV5-6 and TRBJ2-6; no reliable D call. From germline, CDR1 is SGHDT and CDR2 YYEEEE. The CDR3 length is 13 residues. The V end lost 3 bases, the J end lost 4 bases, and 5 bases lay between the germline ends. The CDR3 loop is CASSSTGANVLTF. The CDR3 bases are TGTGCCAGCAGCTCAACAGGGGCCAACGTCCTGACTTTC.

This clone has more than one count but fewer than ten. The rearrangement links TRBV20-1 to TRBJ2-5; D call uncertain. V lost 1 base and J 5 bases, leaving 2 bases between the germline ends. Germline V gene sequence: CDR1 DFQATT, CDR2 SNEGSKA (reference sequence). The CDR3 is made up of 10 amino acids. The CDR3 nucleotides are TGCAGTGCTAGAGGGGAGACCCAGTACTTC. Translated, it gives CSARGETQYF.

The V call is TRBV30, the J call TRBJ2-2, with no clear D. The V end was cut by 2 bases, the J end by 0 bases, with 4 bases between. CDR3 length: 13 amino acids. Germline CDR1 reads GTSNPN; CDR2 reads SVGIG (reference sequence). For the CDR3, the DNA is TGTGCCTGGAGTTTACCGAACACCGGGGAGCTGTTTTTT. It yields the protein CAWSLPNTGELFF.

V usage is TRBV5-1 and J usage is TRBJ2-2; D gene uncertain. Trimming stripped 0 bases from V and 6 bases from J, with 9 bases between. Germline-derived CDR1 and CDR2 are SGHRS and YFSETQ. The CDR3 loop spans 14 amino acids. The DNA of the CDR3 is TGCGCCAGCAGCTTGGCTCAAGGTTCCGGGGAGCTGTTTTTT. Translation gives CASSLAQGSGELFF.

This clone showed up just a few times. J is TRBJ2-3 and V is TRBV4-2; the match to TRBD2 covers 8 bases. The CDR3 runs 18 residues. CDR1 LGHNA and CDR2 YNFKEQ come from the germline V gene. J gave up 0 bases and V 0 bases, and 8 bases lay outside the gene matches. The CDR3 DNA follows: TGTGCCAGCAGCCAAGAAGTCGGAACGGGGGGGAGCACAGATACGCAGTATTTT. The encoded protein is CASSQEVGTGGSTDTQYF.

V gene TRBV6-1 combines with J gene TRBJ2-3; D may be TRBD2 (5 bases). The CDR3 loop spans 13 amino acids. Germline V CDR1 and CDR2: MNHNS, SASEGT. Between the trimmed V and J ends, which lost 6 bases and 4 bases, there was a span of 11 bases. The DNA for the CDR3 is TGTGCCAGCAGCCCCGAGAGGGCAGATACGCAGTATTTT. Protein product: CASSPERADTQYF.

J is TRBJ2-1 and V is TRBV29-1; 9 nucleotides agree with TRBD2. The germline CDR1 and CDR2 sequences are SQVTM and ANQGSEA. The CDR3 length is 14 residues. J lost 8 bases, V lost 5 bases, and 10 bases had no gene match. The CDR3 region is CSVRPSGVLHEQFF. The CDR3 nucleotides read TGCAGCGTTAGACCTAGCGGGGTTCTGCATGAGCAGTTCTTC.

J is TRBJ2-3 and V is TRBV15, with D maybe TRBD1 (5 bases). CDR1 is LNHNV, CDR2 YYDKDF, per germline (reference sequence). V lost 6 bases, J lost 1 base, and 14 bases lay in between. The CDR3 covers 15 residues. CDR3 sequence: CATRSGLRGTDTQYF. DNA of the CDR3: TGTGCCACCAGATCAGGGTTAAGAGGCACAGATACGCAGTATTTT.